What follows are 21 T cell receptor beta chains derived from one specimen sequenced in a study of cytotoxic CD8 clonotypes in ibrutinib-treated CLL. Method: immunoSEQ multiplex PCR; TCRdb's copy keeps in-frame clones and lacks some. The sample yields about 85,000 clones, 70% to 80% seen once. Sequenced here: PBMCs, sampled after 12 months of ibrutinib treatment. These receptors all come from a human donor with chronic lymphocytic leukemia.

This chain uses TRBV7-6 with TRBJ2-1, with TRBD2 matching over 7 bases. The CDR3 runs to 15 residues. The V gene's germline CDR1 is SGHVS and CDR2 FNYEAQ. The trim removed 2 bases at V and 8 bases at J, leaving 9 bases unmatched. The DNA of the CDR3 is TGTGCCAGCAGCTTATCCGGGACTACGGGCGATGAGCAGTTCTTC. Translation gives CASSLSGTTGDEQFF. Full variable domain (remainder filled in from reference TRBV7-6 and TRBJ2-1): GAGVSQSPRYKVTKRGQDVALRCDPISGHVSLYWYRQALGQGPEFLTYFNYEAQQDKSGLPNDRFSAERPEGSISTLTIQRTEQRDSAMYRCASSLSGTTGDEQFFGPGTRLTVL.

V is TRBV9 and J is TRBJ2-1, with no clear D. In germline, CDR1 is SGDLS, CDR2 YYNGEE. V lost 6 bases to trimming and J lost 10 bases, with 17 bases between them. The CDR3 covers 13 residues. Here the CDR3 reads CASTAGFGLEQFF. CDR3 in DNA: TGTGCCAGCACGGCTGGTTTCGGCCTCGAGCAGTTCTTC.

The chain joins TRBV27 to TRBJ2-3, with 10 bases matching TRBD1. Per germline, CDR1 MNHEY and CDR2 SMNVEV (reference sequence). Unmatched junction bases numbered 8, after V lost 7 bases and J lost 4 bases. This CDR3 comprises 15 residues. Here the CDR3 reads CASTPRTGGADTQYF. For the CDR3, the DNA is TGTGCCAGCACCCCCCGGACAGGGGGGGCAGATACGCAGTATTTT.

The rearrangement uses TRBV4-3 and TRBJ2-2; 7 nucleotides match TRBD2. Germline V lookup: CDR1 LGHNA, CDR2 YSLEER. CDR3 size: 17 residues. Trimming at V came to 1 base and at J to 1 base, leaving 6 bases not matched to a gene. The CDR3 nucleotides read TGCGCCAGCAGCCAAGCATGGCTAGCGGAGAACACCGGGGAGCTGTTTTTT. This translates into CASSQAWLAENTGELFF.

The gene calls are TRBV9 and TRBJ2-2; possible D gene TRBD2, 6 bases. The CDR3 length is 17 residues. Trimming removed 3 bases from V and 5 bases from J, with 20 bases in between. Germline V CDR1 and CDR2: SGDLS, YYNGEE. This CDR3 reads CASSARTPAGGTGELFF. DNA for the CDR3: TGTGCCAGCAGCGCCCGCACCCCCGCTGGGGGGACCGGGGAGCTGTTTTTT.

V is TRBV19 and J is TRBJ1-2; 8 bases agree with TRBD1. Trimming took 7 bases from V and 6 from J; bases not matched to a gene: 10. This CDR3 has 14 amino acids. CDR1 LNHDA and CDR2 SQIVND come from the germline V gene (reference sequence). CDR3 nucleotide sequence: TGTGCCAGTAAGAGGGGGGACAGGCCCGATGGCTACACCTTC. It is translated as CASKRGDRPDGYTF.

The chain joins TRBV27 to TRBJ2-7; D gene unclear. The CDR3 is 13 amino acids. V was trimmed by 6 bases and J by 4 bases, leaving 13 bases between them. Germline V gene sequence: CDR1 MNHEY, CDR2 SMNVEV (reference sequence). CDR3 in amino acids: CASRLSGPYEQYF. Here the CDR3 DNA reads TGTGCCAGCAGACTATCGGGCCCTTACGAGCAGTACTTC.

This clone was picked up many times. The chain carries TRBV2 and TRBJ2-3; 7 bases agree with TRBD1. The V gene's germline CDR1 is SNHLY and CDR2 FYNNEI. The V gene end was trimmed by 6 bases and the J gene end by 0 bases; junction bases not matched to a gene: 18. The CDR3 extends over 19 amino acids. CDR3 amino acids: CASRPGTASVRSSTDTQYF. In DNA, the CDR3 is TGTGCCAGCAGACCCGGGACAGCTTCGGTCCGGTCTAGCACAGATACGCAGTATTTT.

This chain connects TRBV7-8 to TRBJ1-5; the D gene is possibly TRBD1 (6 bases). CDR1 is SGHVS and CDR2 is FQNEAQ in the germline V gene. The CDR3 has 15 amino acids. Trimming shortened V by 5 bases and J by 9 bases, and 20 bases separated the two germline ends. The CDR3 sequence is CASSARTAGGAPQHF. In DNA form, the CDR3 reads TGTGCCAGCAGCGCCCGGACCGCCGGGGGGGCGCCCCAGCATTTT.

This sequence joins TRBV5-1 and TRBJ1-2; tentative D call: TRBD1 (6 bases). The CDR3 has 14 residues. CDR1 is SGHRS, CDR2 YFSETQ, per germline. V was trimmed by 4 bases and J by 6 bases, leaving 16 bases between them. DNA for the CDR3: TGCGCCAGCAGCCCACGGGGGCGAACGGATGGCTACACCTTC. This codes for CASSPRGRTDGYTF.

V is TRBV6-1 and J is TRBJ2-7; D is possibly TRBD1 or TRBD2 (5 bases each). Trimming stripped 10 bases from V and 4 bases from J, with 17 bases between. The CDR3 has 13 residues. Germline V CDR1 and CDR2: MNHNS, SASEGT. CDR3 region: CAIGAWDGYEQYF. Written as DNA, the CDR3 is TGTGCCATAGGGGCCTGGGACGGATACGAGCAGTACTTC.

The table lists this clone with a few counts. This chain joins TRBV10-2 and TRBJ2-2; D not certain. Germline V CDR1 and CDR2: WSHSY, SAAADI. The ends were cut back, 0 bases at V and 6 bases at J, with 2 bases in the middle. The CDR3 runs 12 residues. CDR3 sequence: CASSESAGELFF. CDR3 bases: TGCGCCAGCAGTGAGTCGGCCGGGGAGCTGTTTTTT.

The rearrangement uses TRBV18 and TRBJ2-6, with D possibly being TRBD1 (5 bases). Trimming removed 8 bases from V and 0 bases from J, with 17 bases in between. The CDR3 extends over 17 amino acids. Germline-derived CDR1 and CDR2 are KGHSH and LQKENI. CDR3 sequence (DNA): TGTGCCAGCGCAATGGGGCCAGTCGTCTCTGGGGCCAACGTCCTGACTTTC. It encodes CASAMGPVVSGANVLTF. Using reference TRBV18 and TRBJ2-6 for the parts outside the CDR3, the full variable domain is NAGVMQNPRHLVRRRGQEARLRCSPMKGHSHVYWYRQLPEEGLKFMVYLQKENIIDESGMPKERFSAEFPKEGPSILRIQQVVRGDSAAYFCASAMGPVVSGANVLTFGAGSRLTVL.

The rearrangement links TRBV6-4 to TRBJ1-1, with D possibly TRBD1 on 5 matching bases. Germline V CDR1 and CDR2: MRHNA, SNTAGT. Trimming took 2 bases from V and 6 from J, leaving 10 bases between them. CDR3 length equals 13 residues. The CDR3 DNA follows: TGTGCCAGCAGTGACGAGGCGGGGGCTGAAGCTTTCTTT. This codes for CASSDEAGAEAFF.

The chain carries TRBV29-1 and TRBJ1-4, with a possible D match to TRBD1 (6 bases). Between the trimmed V and J ends, which lost 1 base and 8 bases, there was a span of 14 bases. This CDR3 comprises 14 residues. CDR1 and CDR2 from the germline V gene are SQVTM and ANQGSEA. CDR3 coding DNA: TGCAGCGTTGAAGGTTCAGGGGCGGAAGAAAAACTGTTTTTT. Protein sequence: CSVEGSGAEEKLFF.

In regard to this clone: Other DNA sequences from this sample encode an identical CDR3 as well. This chain joins TRBV27 and TRBJ1-2; possible D gene TRBD1, 6 bases. Per the germline V gene, CDR1 is MNHEY and CDR2 is SMNVEV (reference sequence). This CDR3 has 14 residues. V dropped 2 bases and J dropped 4 bases, with 11 bases sitting between them. The CDR3 DNA sequence: TGTGCCAGCAGTTTAACCGGACAGCCCTATGGCTACACCTTC. This gives the protein CASSLTGQPYGYTF.

This chain joins TRBV5-6 and TRBJ1-6, with 11 bases matching TRBD1. Germline CDR1 and CDR2: SGHDT and YYEEEE. The CDR3 runs to 17 residues. Germline trimming cut 1 base from V and 10 bases from J; bases unmatched to any gene: 10. For the CDR3, the DNA is TGTGCCAGCAGCTTGAGGACAGGGGGCCTTATAGGGTCACCCCTCCACTTT. Amino acid sequence: CASSLRTGGLIGSPLHF.

In nucleotides, the CDR3 is TGTGCCAGTAGTCCAATCGAGTACCAAGAGACCCAGTACTTC. Amino acids: CASSPIEYQETQYF. V and J are TRBV19 and TRBJ2-5, with D hard to call. Germline V gene data show CDR1 as LNHDA and CDR2 as SQIVND (reference sequence). Trimming shortened V by 5 bases and J by 0 bases, and 10 bases separated the two germline ends. The CDR3 runs 14 residues.

The V and J genes are TRBV2 and TRBJ2-7; the match to TRBD2 covers 11 bases. CDR3 length: 14 amino acids. V trimming: 5 bases; J trimming: 7 bases; junction bases outside the gene matches: 7. CDR1 and CDR2 from the germline V gene are SNHLY and FYNNEI. The CDR3 coding sequence is TGTGCCAGCAGTTGGCTAGCGGGGGGTAGAGAGCAGTACTTC. Translated, it gives CASSWLAGGREQYF.

The V and J genes are TRBV7-2 and TRBJ1-1, with D uncertain. CDR1 and CDR2 from the germline V gene are SGHTA and FQGNSA. The length of the CDR3 is 14 residues. V was shortened by 5 bases and J by 1 base, with 11 bases between the two germline ends. CDR3 sequence reads: CASSPDPGNTEAFF. As DNA, the CDR3 is TGTGCCAGCAGCCCGGACCCGGGGAACACTGAAGCTTTCTTT.

This chain links TRBV11-2 with TRBJ2-1; tentative D call: TRBD2 (5 bases). Trimming took 1 base from V and 5 from J, leaving 12 bases between them. Germline CDR1 and CDR2: SGHAT and FQNNGV. The CDR3 is 15 residues long. CDR3 sequence reads: CASSLVQRADNEQFF. CDR3 nucleotides: TGTGCCAGCAGCTTAGTTCAGAGGGCTGACAATGAGCAGTTCTTC.